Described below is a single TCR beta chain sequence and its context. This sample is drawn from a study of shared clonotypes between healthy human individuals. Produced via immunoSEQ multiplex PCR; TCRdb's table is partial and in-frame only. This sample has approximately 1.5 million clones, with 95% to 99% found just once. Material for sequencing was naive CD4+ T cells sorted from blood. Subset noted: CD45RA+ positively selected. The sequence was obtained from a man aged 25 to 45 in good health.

The CDR3 bases are TGTGCCATCAGTGCCTACAGGGGGTCCTACGAGCAGTACTTC. It is translated as CAISAYRGSYEQYF. V and J are TRBV10-3 and TRBJ2-7; 8 bases are a match to TRBD1. The V and J ends lost 4 bases and 1 base, in that order; junction bases with no gene match: 3. This CDR3 has 14 residues. Germline CDR1 is ENHRY and CDR2 is SYGVKD.